This T cell receptor beta chain was sequenced for a study of blood T cell repertoires in COVID-19. At the level of the study: Sites across the United States, Italy and Spain contributed samples from acute and convalescent COVID-19. T cells, B-cell-depleted T cells, or PBMCs supplied cDNA or gDNA.

Germline assignment: CDR1 MGHDK and CDR2 SYGVNS. V gave up 9 bases and J gave up 2 bases; unmatched junction bases: 4. The CDR3 totals 12 residues. Authors' methods: Reference gene primer amplification in the assay estimated nucleated cell counts. Sequencing used immunoSEQ multiplex PCR; TCRdb keeps in-frame clones, though not all of them. V, J and clone size are taken as reported in that table, and D and trimming were inferred from the DNA itself. The sample lists about 74,000 clones, about four fifths occurring once. This clone was detected only a few times. Sequenced: peripheral blood. This receptor was obtained from a man aged 65-85 years with acute or convalescent COVID-19. The gene calls are TRBV25-1 and TRBJ2-7; 7 nucleotides line up with TRBD1. This CDR3 reads CASGDSPYEQYF. CDR3 in DNA: TGTGCCAGTGGGGACAGTCCCTACGAGCAGTACTTC.